The 21 T cell receptor beta chains below come from one sample, sequenced in a study of tumor-infiltrating lymphocytes in localized non-small cell lung cancer. Clones were read by immunoSEQ multiplex PCR, and TCRdb kept only the in-frame ones, dropping some. The table lists approximately 6,700 clones, 74% of them singletons, with 30% in the top ten. Sequenced: lung tumor tissue. The receptors were sampled from a human donor with non-small cell lung cancer.

The chain uses TRBV5-1 and TRBJ1-6, with a weak D call TRBD1 (5 bases). The V end lost 0 bases, the J end lost 5 bases, and 9 bases lay between the germline ends. In germline, CDR1 is SGHRS, CDR2 YFSETQ. There are 15 residues in the CDR3. The CDR3: CASSLGAGNNSPLHF. For the CDR3, the DNA is TGCGCCAGCAGCTTGGGGGCAGGGAATAATTCACCCCTCCACTTT.

This rearrangement joins TRBV5-1 to TRBJ2-7; D remains unclear. There are 17 residues in the CDR3. In germline, CDR1 is SGHRS, CDR2 YFSETQ. V shed 1 base and J shed 0 bases, with 17 bases lying between them. CDR3 nucleotides: TGCGCCAGCAGCTTGTGGCTTGGGGTGGGCGCCTCCTACGAGCAGTACTTC. As protein: CASSLWLGVGASYEQYF.

This clone has more than one count but fewer than ten. The rearrangement links TRBV7-9 to TRBJ1-1; TRBD1 is a possible D gene (6 bases). Trimming removed 6 bases from V and 8 bases from J, with 16 bases in between. Germline-derived CDR1 and CDR2 are SEHNR and FQNEAQ (reference sequence). The CDR3 consists of 13 residues. The CDR3 is CASSPPGQLEAFF. The CDR3 coding sequence is TGTGCCAGCAGTCCACCCGGACAGCTCGAAGCTTTCTTT.

The chain is built from TRBV28 and TRBJ2-7; D possibly matches TRBD1 or TRBD2 (5 bases each). Germline V gene data show CDR1 as MDHEN and CDR2 as SYDVKM. Trimming removed 9 bases at V and 6 bases at J, with 18 bases between. CDR3 length: 13 amino acids. The DNA for the CDR3 is TGTGCCAGTTCCGGGGACGGTGGCCGCGAGCAGTACTTC. Translation: CASSGDGGREQYF. Full variable domain (outside the CDR3, taken from reference TRBV28 and TRBJ2-7): DVKVTQSSRYLVKRTGEKVFLECVQDMDHENMFWYRQDPGLGLRLIYFSYDVKMKEKGDIPEGYSVSREKKERFSLILESASTNQTSMYLCASSGDGGREQYFGPGTRLTVT.

The rearrangement uses TRBV11-2 and TRBJ2-7; tentative D call: TRBD1 (5 bases). Germline assignment: CDR1 SGHAT and CDR2 FQNNGV. This CDR3 is 16 amino acids long. The V and J ends lost 6 bases and 1 base respectively, with 19 bases between them. The DNA for the CDR3 is TGTGCCAGCAGGTCTGCCCCAACAGGCGAATCCTACGAGCAGTACTTC. Protein product: CASRSAPTGESYEQYF.

The CDR3 here is CASSLRGSGEQYF. DNA for the CDR3: TGTGCCAGCAGCCTCAGAGGGTCGGGCGAGCAGTACTTC. The genes are TRBV5-6 and TRBJ2-7, with D possibly matching TRBD2 (5 bases). CDR3 length: 13 residues. The V and J ends lost 4 bases and 6 bases respectively, with 14 bases between them. The germline V gene encodes CDR1 SGHDT and CDR2 YYEEEE. Combining the CDR3 with reference TRBV5-6 and TRBJ2-7 gives the whole variable domain DAGVTQSPTHLIKTRGQQVTLRCSPKSGHDTVSWYQQALGQGPQFIFQYYEEEERQRGNFPDRFSGHQFPNYSSELNVNALLLGDSALYLCASSLRGSGEQYFGPGTRLTVT.

The V and J genes are TRBV10-3 and TRBJ1-5; D is perhaps TRBD1 (6 bases). CDR1 and CDR2 from the germline V gene are ENHRY and SYGVKD. The ends were cut back, 0 bases at V and 4 bases at J, with 10 bases in the middle. The CDR3 length is 15 residues. CDR3 loop: CAISESKGENQPQHF. The CDR3 coding sequence is TGTGCCATCAGTGAGTCGAAGGGGGAAAATCAGCCCCAGCATTTT.

The CDR3 loop is CASSLDWAAKGGEQYF. CDR3 in DNA: TGTGCCAGCAGCCTCGATTGGGCAGCAAAGGGCGGGGAGCAGTACTTC. The rearrangement uses TRBV7-2 and TRBJ2-7, with D possibly being TRBD2 (5 bases). The CDR3 runs to 16 residues. Germline CDR1 reads SGHTA; CDR2 reads FQGNSA. V shed 5 bases and J shed 7 bases, with 24 bases lying between them.

The genes are TRBV30 and TRBJ1-1; D unclear. The CDR3 sequence is 13 residues long. The germline CDR1 and CDR2 sequences are GTSNPN and SVGIG (reference sequence). V was shortened by 2 bases and J by 3 bases, with 10 bases between the two germline ends. DNA of the CDR3: TGTGCCTGGAGTCGGGTTACGGACACTGAAGCTTTCTTT. Protein: CAWSRVTDTEAFF.

The chain carries TRBV20-1 and TRBJ1-2; unclear D gene. V shed 7 bases and J shed 1 base, with 4 bases lying between them. The germline gives CDR1 DFQATT, CDR2 SNEGSKA (reference sequence). The CDR3 runs to 10 residues. CDR3 region: CSGGNYGYTF. The CDR3 nucleotides are TGCAGTGGGGGTAACTATGGCTACACCTTC.

This clone was detected only once. The rearrangement links TRBV28 to TRBJ2-2, with unresolved D. The germline V and J ends were trimmed by 5 bases and 6 bases, with 7 bases remaining between them. This CDR3 has 12 residues. CDR1 and CDR2 from the germline V gene are MDHEN and SYDVKM. The CDR3 nucleotides are TGTGCCAGCAGTCCCCCGGCCGGGGAGCTGTTTTTT. Protein: CASSPPAGELFF.

V and J are TRBV4-1 and TRBJ1-3; no clear D gene. Trimming left V 0 bases short and J 1 base short, with 13 bases between. This CDR3 has 17 amino acids. CDR1 is MGHRA and CDR2 is YSYEKL in the germline V gene. CDR3 sequence: CASSQDYRRGSGNTIYF. In DNA, the CDR3 is TGCGCCAGCAGCCAAGACTACCGACGGGGATCTGGAAACACCATATATTTT.

There are a few counts of this clone. The gene calls are TRBV6-6 and TRBJ1-2; D unresolved. Trimming pared 0 bases from V and 7 bases from J, leaving 3 bases between. CDR3 size: 11 residues. Germline V gene data show CDR1 as MNHNY and CDR2 as SVGAGI (reference sequence). CDR3: CASSYSIGYTF. CDR3 sequence (DNA): TGTGCCAGCAGTTACTCGATTGGCTACACCTTC.

V gene TRBV14 combines with J gene TRBJ1-1, with D hard to call. V lost 4 bases, J lost 0 bases, and 9 bases lay in between. The CDR3 is 14 amino acids. Germline CDR1 and CDR2: SGHDN and FVKESK. The CDR3 loop reads CASSLYALNTEAFF. CDR3 coding DNA: TGTGCCAGCAGCCTTTACGCTTTGAACACTGAAGCTTTCTTT.

The genes are TRBV5-1 and TRBJ1-3; D is possibly TRBD1 (5 bases). This CDR3 has 14 amino acids. V was shortened by 3 bases and J by 8 bases, with 15 bases between the two germline ends. CDR1 is SGHRS and CDR2 is YFSETQ in the germline V gene. The CDR3 reads CASSSGPLEDTIYF. The CDR3 DNA sequence: TGCGCCAGCAGCTCGGGACCCCTGGAGGACACCATATATTTT. Combining the CDR3 with reference TRBV5-1 and TRBJ1-3 gives the whole variable domain KAGVTQTPRYLIKTRGQQVTLSCSPISGHRSVSWYQQTPGQGLQFLFEYFSETQRNKGNFPGRFSGRQFSNSRSEMNVSTLELGDSALYLCASSSGPLEDTIYFGEGSWLTVV.

The J gene is TRBJ1-4, the V gene TRBV9; D may be TRBD1 (6 bases). This CDR3 is built from 15 residues. The ends were cut back, 0 bases at V and 8 bases at J, with 14 bases in the middle. The germline V gene has CDR1 SGDLS and CDR2 YYNGEE. CDR3 sequence (DNA): TGTGCCAGCAGCGTAGTACGGGGGGCTGGGGAAAAACTGTTTTTT. It encodes CASSVVRGAGEKLFF.

This clone rates as medium-sized. The V gene is TRBV6-1, the J gene TRBJ1-6, with 7 bases identical to TRBD1. CDR1 is MNHNS, CDR2 SASEGT, per germline. The CDR3 has 14 residues. V lost 11 bases, J lost 5 bases, and 9 bases stayed unmatched. The CDR3 DNA reads TGTGCCGCAAGGAGGCAGGGGGATAATTCACCCCTCCACTTT. This sequence encodes CAARRQGDNSPLHF.

This clone has a single count. V and J are TRBV28 and TRBJ1-1, with a weak D call TRBD1 (6 bases). Trimming removed 1 base at V and 4 bases at J, with 7 bases between. The CDR3 totals 13 residues. Germline loops: CDR1 MDHEN, CDR2 SYDVKM. CDR3 nucleotides: TGTGCCAGCAGTTTATTCAGGGGCACTGAAGCTTTCTTT. Its protein product is CASSLFRGTEAFF. The full variable domain, with the rest looked up from reference TRBV28 and TRBJ1-1, is DVKVTQSSRYLVKRTGEKVFLECVQDMDHENMFWYRQDPGLGLRLIYFSYDVKMKEKGDIPEGYSVSREKKERFSLILESASTNQTSMYLCASSLFRGTEAFFGQGTRLTVV.

The CDR3 sequence is CASSQQTAYNEQFF. The DNA for the CDR3 is TGTGCCAGCAGCCAGCAGACAGCCTACAATGAGCAGTTCTTC. The chain is built from TRBV14 and TRBJ2-1, with D possibly being TRBD1 (5 bases). V lost 3 bases, J lost 2 bases, and 8 bases lay in between. This CDR3 is 14 amino acids long. The germline gives CDR1 SGHDN, CDR2 FVKESK.

This clone has a handful of counts. This chain links TRBV14 with TRBJ2-7, with D uncertain. With 3 bases removed from V and 3 bases from J, the gap between germline ends came to 9 bases. The CDR3 has 13 residues. The germline CDR1 and CDR2 sequences are SGHDN and FVKESK. CDR3 in amino acids: CASSQTRVYEQYF. The CDR3 DNA follows: TGTGCCAGCAGCCAGACTCGCGTCTACGAGCAGTACTTC.

The J gene is TRBJ1-5, the V gene TRBV7-9, with TRBD1 matching over 7 bases. Germline loops: CDR1 SEHNR, CDR2 FQNEAQ (reference sequence). The CDR3 is made up of 15 amino acids. The V segment lost 5 bases and the J segment 2 bases; nucleotides outside the gene matches: 6. The chain's CDR3 is CASSPDRTGNQPQHF. The CDR3 bases are TGTGCCAGCAGCCCGGACAGGACGGGCAATCAGCCCCAGCATTTT.